This TCR beta chain was identified in a study of CD8+ T cells in alopecia areata. Overall study results and limits: Whereas mice showed it more clearly, TCR sharing across patients was murkier, possibly because of HLA. There were also resident alphabeta T cells of normal skin sequenced in scalp samples. Especially in alopecia totalis/universalis, lesional scalp showed greater clonality than normal scalp did.

Once RNA had been extracted, it was reverse transcribed into cDNA to act as the sequencing template. The method was immunoSEQ multiplex PCR; TCRdb's version includes in-frame clones alone and lacks a portion of them. The data show roughly 150,000 clones, about 60% seen once. It was from PBMCs that CD4+ and CD8+ T cells were sorted. As regards this clone: Its target is unknown.

This CDR3 has 14 amino acids. Looked up from germline, CDR1 is SSHAT and CDR2 is FNYEAQ (reference sequence). Trimming removed 1 base from V and 3 bases from J, with 8 bases in between. The clonotype was recovered from a human donor in good health. The chain is built from TRBV7-7 and TRBJ2-3; a weak D match, TRBD2 (6 bases). The sequenced sample consisted of CD4+ T cells sorted from blood. DNA for the CDR3: TGTGCCAGCAGCTTAGGCGGGATAACAGATACGCAGTATTTT. Translated: CASSLGGITDTQYF.